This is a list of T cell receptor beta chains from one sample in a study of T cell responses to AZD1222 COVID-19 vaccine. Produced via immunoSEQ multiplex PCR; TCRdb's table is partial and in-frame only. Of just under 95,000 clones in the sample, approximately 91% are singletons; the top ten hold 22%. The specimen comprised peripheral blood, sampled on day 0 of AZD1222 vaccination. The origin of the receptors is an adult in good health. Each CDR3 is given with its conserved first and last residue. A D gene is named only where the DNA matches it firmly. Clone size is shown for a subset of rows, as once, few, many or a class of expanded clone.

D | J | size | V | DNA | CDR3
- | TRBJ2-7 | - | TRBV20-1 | TGCAGTGCTAGGTTCGTCTACGAGCAGTACTTC | CSARFVYEQYF
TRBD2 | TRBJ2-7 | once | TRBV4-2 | TGTGCCAGCAGCCAAGAAGTTCGAGGGACTAGCGGGGCCTACGAGCAGTACTTC | CASSQEVRGTSGAYEQYF
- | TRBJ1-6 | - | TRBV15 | TGTGCCACCAGCATCCCAATTTCACCCCTCCACTTT | CATSIPISPLHF
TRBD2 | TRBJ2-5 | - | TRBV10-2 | TGCGCCAGCAGTGAGTCGCGGGCTAGCGGGCCGCAAGAGACCCAGTACTTC | CASSESRASGPQETQYF
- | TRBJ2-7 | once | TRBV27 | TGTGCCAGCAGTTCGAACCCCCAGGGGGAGCAGTACTTC | CASSSNPQGEQYF
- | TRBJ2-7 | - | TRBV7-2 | TGTGCCAGCAGGCAGTCTTACGAGCAGTACTTC | CASRQSYEQYF
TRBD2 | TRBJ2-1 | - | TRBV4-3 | TGCGCCAGCAGCTACGGGACTAGCGGGGACCCCTACAATGAGCAGTTCTTC | CASSYGTSGDPYNEQFF
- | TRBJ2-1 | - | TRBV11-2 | TGTGCCAGCAGCTTAGCGTCCTACAATGAGCAGTTCTTC | CASSLASYNEQFF
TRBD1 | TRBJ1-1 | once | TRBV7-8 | TGTGCCAGCAGCCAGAGGACAGGGACGAACACTGAAGCTTTCTTT | CASSQRTGTNTEAFF
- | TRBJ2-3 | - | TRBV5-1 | TGCGCCAGCAGCTTGGAGGGCAGGACCTCAATCACAGATACGCAGTATTTT | CASSLEGRTSITDTQYF
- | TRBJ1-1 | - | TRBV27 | TGTGCCAGCAGTTTTCAGGAGAACACTGAAGCTTTCTTT | CASSFQENTEAFF
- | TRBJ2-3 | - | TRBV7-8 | TGTGCCAGCAGCGCAAGACAAGGTTTAGATACGCAGTATTTT | CASSARQGLDTQYF
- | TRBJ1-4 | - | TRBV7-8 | TGTGCCAGCAGCTCATCCGACAGGTGGGGTGAAAAACTGTTTTTT | CASSSSDRWGEKLFF
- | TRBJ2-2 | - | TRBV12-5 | TGTGCTAGTGGGAGATTGACAGGCCCGAACACCGGGGAGCTGTTTTTT | CASGRLTGPNTGELFF
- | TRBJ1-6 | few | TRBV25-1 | TGTGCCAGCAGTGATCCCGGTGGGGGTAATTCACCCCTCCACTTT | CASSDPGGGNSPLHF
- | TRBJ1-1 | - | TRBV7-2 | TGTGCCAGCAGCTTTAGCATGAACACTGAAGCTTTCTTT | CASSFSMNTEAFF
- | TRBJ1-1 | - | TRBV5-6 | TGTGCCAGCAGCCGACGATGGACTGAAGCTTTCTTT | CASSRRWTEAFF